Listed below are T cell receptor beta chains from one sample, sequenced in a study of early T cells in non-severe SARS-CoV-2 infection. TCRdb passed the 5' RACE reads through MiXCR, listing each CDR3 protein once. The table has roughly 57,000 distinct CDR3 sequences, around an eighth seen once; the top ten hold around 1.4%. The specimen sequenced was whole blood. All receptors come from an adult who was a healthcare worker with PCR-confirmed SARS-CoV-2 infection or an uninfected control (not recorded which). Each CDR3 is given with its conserved first and last residue. Each record gives: J gene, D gene, V gene, CDR3 protein. A D gene is named only where the DNA matches it firmly.

TRBJ1-1,-,TRBV7-2,CASRPTRDTEAFF
TRBJ2-3,TRBD2,TRBV18,CASCSGVTDTQYF
TRBJ1-5,-,TRBV4-1,CASSLSPAMKDQPQHF
TRBJ2-3,TRBD2,TRBV4-1,CASSRLAGTDTQYF
TRBJ2-3,-,TRBV20-1,CSASGTSKGPDTQYF
TRBJ2-7,TRBD2,TRBV10-3,CAISLAGGYEQYF
TRBJ1-2,-,TRBV3-1,CASSPQDRPAYNYGYTF
TRBJ1-1,-,TRBV6-5,CASSGDLNTEAFF
TRBJ1-2,-,TRBV12-3/TRBV12-4,CASSPRDNYGYTF
TRBJ2-3,-,TRBV27,CASSWAGTQYF
TRBJ1-2,-,TRBV11-2,CASSSIDRRDGYTF
TRBJ1-2,-,TRBV14,CASSQVTGVGNYGYTF
TRBJ2-7,-,TRBV12-3/TRBV12-4,CASSHGTPYEQYF
TRBJ1-2,-,TRBV7-2,CASSLDRLDYGYTF
TRBJ2-2,-,TRBV4-1,CASTTGQNTGELFF
TRBJ2-7,-,TRBV7-2,CASSLGQTAYEQYF
TRBJ1-6,-,TRBV4-1,CASSQDGPGDHLHF
TRBJ2-5,TRBD1,TRBV11-2,CASSLTGGVETQYF
TRBJ1-5,-,TRBV29-1,CSAQLGSNQPQHF
TRBJ1-4,-,TRBV3-1,CASSQYRNEKLFF
TRBJ1-1,-,TRBV6-6,CASSPHDRPNTEAFF
TRBJ1-6,-,TRBV9,CASSREGRTDNSPLHF
TRBJ1-5,-,TRBV25-1,CASSGADGHSNQPQHF
TRBJ2-2,-,TRBV5-1,CASSLEWGNTGELFF
TRBJ2-1,TRBD1,TRBV5-4,CASSTGQVDEQFF
TRBJ2-5,-,TRBV6-1,CASSAQDTHGETQYF
TRBJ2-3,TRBD2,TRBV6-2/TRBV6-3,CASSFQLAGGLETQYF
TRBJ1-1,TRBD1,TRBV6-1,CASSSGTANTEAFF
TRBJ2-7,-,TRBV10-2,CASSVNAYEQYF
TRBJ1-5,-,TRBV19,CASRVSSNQPQHF
TRBJ2-7,-,TRBV14,CASSQVWAPTYEQYF